These 8 T cell receptor beta chains originate from one sample sequenced in a study of CD8 T cells in ankylosing spondylitis (dated by TCRdb to 2016 to 2017). Preparation of the library involved 5' RACE. Instrument used: Illumina HiSeq 2500. Through fastp at Q25 and MiXCR, TCRdb rebuilt clones from the public reads, retaining in-frame beta chains. Each record represents a unique CDR3 protein, reported with the most common genes and DNA among its rows. Counted in this sample were about 700,000 distinct CDR3 sequences; roughly 19% of them appeared once. Of the sample, around a fifth is held by the ten largest clones. What the research found in general, with its limitations: A TCR beta motif of several highly homologous amino acid variants appeared characteristic of blood from ankylosing spondylitis patients.

Their cognate antigens are unknown. The sample taken for sequencing was blood, either unsorted or a sorted T cell fraction (not recorded which). These receptors came from a male donor with ankylosing spondylitis.

This clonotype has only a few counts. V usage is TRBV4-1 and J usage is TRBJ2-3, with 11 bases fitting TRBD2. This CDR3 has 16 amino acids. Germline V gives CDR1 MGHRA, CDR2 YSYEKL. J lost 6 bases, V lost 1 base, and 6 bases had no gene match. Here the CDR3 reads CASSQVLAGAGDTQYF. CDR3 DNA sequence: TGCGCCAGCAGCCAAGTACTAGCGGGGGCCGGGGATACGCAGTATTTT.

The chain links TRBV6-1 to TRBJ1-1; D gene ambiguous. Germline V lookup: CDR1 MNHNS, CDR2 SASEGT. The CDR3 is 13 residues long. V was pared by 7 bases and J by 0 bases, with 9 bases between. The CDR3 spells CASTAGMNTEAFF. Here the CDR3 DNA reads TGTGCCAGCACGGCGGGAATGAACACTGAAGCTTTCTTT.

This clonotype was seen only a few times. This sequence joins TRBV2 and TRBJ2-3, with D uncertain. Germline V gene lookup returns CDR1 SNHLY and CDR2 FYNNEI. This CDR3 is built from 14 residues. Trimming took 5 bases from V and 1 from J, leaving 10 bases between them. CDR3 protein: CASSLHVRTDTQYF. CDR3 nucleotide sequence: TGTGCCAGCAGTCTCCACGTCCGCACAGATACGCAGTATTTT.

The rearrangement links TRBV19 to TRBJ2-2; D ambiguous. The CDR3 consists of 14 residues. CDR1 and CDR2 from the germline V gene are LNHDA and SQIVND (reference sequence). Trimming stripped 7 bases from V and 8 bases from J, with 17 bases between. The CDR3 here is CASTVYGSRGELFF. The CDR3, as DNA: TGTGCCAGTACCGTATATGGTAGTAGAGGGGAGCTGTTTTTT.

The chain couples TRBV5-1 to TRBJ2-7; the D gene could be TRBD1 or TRBD2 (5 bases each). Germline loops: CDR1 SGHRS, CDR2 YFSETQ. CDR3 length: 15 amino acids. V lost 2 bases, J lost 0 bases, and 12 bases lay in between. The CDR3 DNA follows: TGCGCCAGCAGCTTAATCAGGGAGAGCTCCTACGAGCAGTACTTC. Encoded protein: CASSLIRESSYEQYF.

This clonotype was seen at least ten times. The CDR3 spells CASGPTPTGYNEQFF. CDR3 coding DNA: TGTGCCAGCGGACCCACTCCGACCGGTTACAATGAGCAGTTCTTC. This chain connects TRBV7-3 to TRBJ2-1; unclear D gene. The CDR3 is 15 amino acids. Germline loops: CDR1 SGHTA, CDR2 FQGTGA. V was trimmed by 8 bases and J by 4 bases, leaving 18 bases between them.

This clonotype was detected many times. The genes are TRBV20-1 and TRBJ2-5; the match to TRBD2 covers 7 bases. The germline V gene encodes CDR1 DFQATT and CDR2 SNEGSKA (reference sequence). The V and J ends lost 1 base and 0 bases, in that order; junction bases with no gene match: 5. This CDR3 has 15 amino acids. CDR3 DNA: TGCAGTGCTAGAGGGGGCCTAGCGGACCAAGAGACCCAGTACTTC. Translated: CSARGGLADQETQYF.

This clonotype was observed a handful of times. This chain connects TRBV19 to TRBJ2-7; TRBD1 matches at 7 bases. The junction had 13 bases not matched to a gene; V was cut back by 6 bases and J by 5 bases. The CDR3 contains 15 residues. Germline V CDR1 and CDR2: LNHDA, SQIVND (reference sequence). CDR3 loop: CASRNYDRDSDEQYF. CDR3 DNA: TGTGCCAGTAGAAATTACGACCGGGACAGTGACGAGCAGTACTTC.